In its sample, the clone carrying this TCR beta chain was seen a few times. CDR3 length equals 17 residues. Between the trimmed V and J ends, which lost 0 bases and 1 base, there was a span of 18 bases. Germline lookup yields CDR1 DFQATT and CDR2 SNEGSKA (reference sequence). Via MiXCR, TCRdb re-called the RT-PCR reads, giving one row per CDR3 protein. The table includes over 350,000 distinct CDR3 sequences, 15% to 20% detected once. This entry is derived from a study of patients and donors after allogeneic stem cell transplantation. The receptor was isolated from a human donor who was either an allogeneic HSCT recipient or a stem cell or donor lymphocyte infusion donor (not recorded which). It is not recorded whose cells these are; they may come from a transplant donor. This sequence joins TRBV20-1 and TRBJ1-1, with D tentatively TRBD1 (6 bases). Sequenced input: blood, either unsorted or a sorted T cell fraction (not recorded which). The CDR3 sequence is CSARDQDRTAGNTEAFF. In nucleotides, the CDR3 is TGCAGTGCTAGAGACCAGGACCGGACAGCCGGGAACACTGAAGCTTTCTTT.